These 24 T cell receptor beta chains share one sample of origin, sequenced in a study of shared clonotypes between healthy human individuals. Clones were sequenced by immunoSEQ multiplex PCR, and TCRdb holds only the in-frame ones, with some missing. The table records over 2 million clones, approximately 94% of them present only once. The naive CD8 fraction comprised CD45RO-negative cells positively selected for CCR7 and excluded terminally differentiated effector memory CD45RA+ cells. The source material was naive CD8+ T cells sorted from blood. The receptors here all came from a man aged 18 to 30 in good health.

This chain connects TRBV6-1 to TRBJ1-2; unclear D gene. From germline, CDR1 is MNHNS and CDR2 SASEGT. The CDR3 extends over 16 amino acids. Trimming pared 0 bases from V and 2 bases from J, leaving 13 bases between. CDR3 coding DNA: TGTGCCAGCAGTGAAGCGCTTGAGGGCCTGAACTATGGCTACACCTTC. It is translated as CASSEALEGLNYGYTF.

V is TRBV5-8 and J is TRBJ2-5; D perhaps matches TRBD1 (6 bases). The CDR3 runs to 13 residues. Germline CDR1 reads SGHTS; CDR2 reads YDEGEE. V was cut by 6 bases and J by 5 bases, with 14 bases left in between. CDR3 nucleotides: TGTGCCAGCAACCGAGGGGGAGCGGAGACCCAGTACTTC. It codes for CASNRGGAETQYF.

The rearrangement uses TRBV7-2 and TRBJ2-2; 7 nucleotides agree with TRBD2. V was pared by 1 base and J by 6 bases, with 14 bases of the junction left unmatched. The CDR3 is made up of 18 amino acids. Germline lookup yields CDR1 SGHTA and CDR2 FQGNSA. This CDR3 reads CASSLVVRREGIAGELFF. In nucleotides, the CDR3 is TGTGCCAGCAGCTTAGTAGTTCGGAGGGAGGGGATAGCCGGGGAGCTGTTTTTT.

DNA of the CDR3: TGTGCCAGCAGCCAAGAGAAGAACACTGAAGCTTTCTTT. This translates into CASSQEKNTEAFF. The chain links TRBV7-9 to TRBJ1-1; D not certain. Germline V gene sequence: CDR1 SEHNR, CDR2 FQNEAQ (reference sequence). Trimming removed 5 bases from V and 1 base from J, with 8 bases in between. CDR3 length equals 13 residues.

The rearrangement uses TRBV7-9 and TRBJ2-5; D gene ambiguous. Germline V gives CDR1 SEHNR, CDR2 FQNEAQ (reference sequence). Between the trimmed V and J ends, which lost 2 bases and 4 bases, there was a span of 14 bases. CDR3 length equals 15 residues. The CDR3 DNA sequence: TGTGCCAGCAGCTTACCTAAAGGGTTGGCAGAGACCCAGTACTTC. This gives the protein CASSLPKGLAETQYF.

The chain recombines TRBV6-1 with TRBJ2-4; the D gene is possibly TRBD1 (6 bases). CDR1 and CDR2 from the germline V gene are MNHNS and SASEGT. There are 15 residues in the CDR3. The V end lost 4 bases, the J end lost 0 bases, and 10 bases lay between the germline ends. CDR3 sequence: CASSAWTAAKNIQYF. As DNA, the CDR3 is TGTGCCAGCAGTGCTTGGACAGCAGCCAAAAACATTCAGTACTTC.

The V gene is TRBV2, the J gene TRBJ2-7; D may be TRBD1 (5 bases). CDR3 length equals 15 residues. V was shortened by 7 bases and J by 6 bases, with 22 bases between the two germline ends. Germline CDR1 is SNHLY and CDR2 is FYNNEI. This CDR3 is CASNQGAAEEGEQYF. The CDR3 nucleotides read TGTGCCAGCAATCAAGGGGCGGCAGAGGAAGGCGAGCAGTACTTC.

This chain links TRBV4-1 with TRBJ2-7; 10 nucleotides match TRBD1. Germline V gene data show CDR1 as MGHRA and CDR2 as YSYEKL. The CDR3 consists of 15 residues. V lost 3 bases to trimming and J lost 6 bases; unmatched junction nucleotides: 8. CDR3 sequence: CASSHSGTGEGEQYF. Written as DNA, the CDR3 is TGCGCCAGCAGCCATTCCGGGACAGGGGAGGGCGAGCAGTACTTC.

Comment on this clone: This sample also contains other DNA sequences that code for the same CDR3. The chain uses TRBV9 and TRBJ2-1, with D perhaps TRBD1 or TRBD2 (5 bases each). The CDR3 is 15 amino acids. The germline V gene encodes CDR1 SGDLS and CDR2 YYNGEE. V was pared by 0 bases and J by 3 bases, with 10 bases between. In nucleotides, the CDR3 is TGTGCCAGCAGCGTAGAGGGGACGGGCTACAATGAGCAGTTCTTC. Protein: CASSVEGTGYNEQFF.

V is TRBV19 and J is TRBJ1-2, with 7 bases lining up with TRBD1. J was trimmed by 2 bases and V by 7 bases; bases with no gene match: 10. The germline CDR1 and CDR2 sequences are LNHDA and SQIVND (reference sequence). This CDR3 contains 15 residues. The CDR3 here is CASTERDSFNYGYTF. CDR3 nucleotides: TGTGCCAGTACCGAGCGGGACAGTTTCAACTATGGCTACACCTTC.

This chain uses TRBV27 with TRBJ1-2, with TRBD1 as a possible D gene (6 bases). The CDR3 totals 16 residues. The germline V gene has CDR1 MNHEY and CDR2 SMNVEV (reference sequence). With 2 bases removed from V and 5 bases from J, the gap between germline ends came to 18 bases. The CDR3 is CASSLTGAGLSYGYTF. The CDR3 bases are TGTGCCAGCAGTTTAACGGGGGCCGGATTATCTTATGGCTACACCTTC.

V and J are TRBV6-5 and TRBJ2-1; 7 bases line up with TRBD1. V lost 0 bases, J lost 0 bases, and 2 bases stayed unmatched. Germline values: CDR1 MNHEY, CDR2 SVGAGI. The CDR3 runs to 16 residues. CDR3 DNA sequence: TGTGCCAGCAGTTACTCGAGACAGGGCTCCTACAATGAGCAGTTCTTC. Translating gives CASSYSRQGSYNEQFF.

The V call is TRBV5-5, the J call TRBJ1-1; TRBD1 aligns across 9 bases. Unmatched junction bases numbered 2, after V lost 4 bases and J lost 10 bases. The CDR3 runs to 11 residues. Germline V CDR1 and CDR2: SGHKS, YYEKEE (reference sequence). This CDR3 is CASSPTGGAFF. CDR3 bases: TGTGCCAGCAGCCCGACAGGGGGAGCTTTCTTT.

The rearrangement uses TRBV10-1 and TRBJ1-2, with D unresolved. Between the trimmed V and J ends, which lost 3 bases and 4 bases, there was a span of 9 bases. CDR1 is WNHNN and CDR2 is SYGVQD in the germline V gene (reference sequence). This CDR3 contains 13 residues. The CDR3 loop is CASSDHRIYGYTF. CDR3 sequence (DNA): TGCGCCAGCAGTGACCACCGAATCTATGGCTACACCTTC.

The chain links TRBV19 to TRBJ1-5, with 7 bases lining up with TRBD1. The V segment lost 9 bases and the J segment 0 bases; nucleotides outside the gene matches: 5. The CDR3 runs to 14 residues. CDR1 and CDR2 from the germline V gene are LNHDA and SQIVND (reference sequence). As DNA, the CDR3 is TGTGCCAGCAAACAGGGGTATAGCAATCAGCCCCAGCATTTT. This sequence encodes CASKQGYSNQPQHF.

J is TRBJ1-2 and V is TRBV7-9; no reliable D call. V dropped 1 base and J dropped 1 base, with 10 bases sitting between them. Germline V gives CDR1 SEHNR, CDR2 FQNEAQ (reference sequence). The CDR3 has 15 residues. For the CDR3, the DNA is TGTGCCAGCAGCTTAGGGTCTGGAGATAACTATGGCTACACCTTC. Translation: CASSLGSGDNYGYTF.

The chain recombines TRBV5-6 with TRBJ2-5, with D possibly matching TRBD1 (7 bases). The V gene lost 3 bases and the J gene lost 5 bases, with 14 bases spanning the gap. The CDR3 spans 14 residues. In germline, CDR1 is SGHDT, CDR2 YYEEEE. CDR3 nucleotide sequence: TGTGCCAGCAGCTCGGCGACAGGGAGGGAGACCCAGTACTTC. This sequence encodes CASSSATGRETQYF. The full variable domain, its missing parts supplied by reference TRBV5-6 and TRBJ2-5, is DAGVTQSPTHLIKTRGQQVTLRCSPKSGHDTVSWYQQALGQGPQFIFQYYEEEERQRGNFPDRFSGHQFPNYSSELNVNALLLGDSALYLCASSSATGRETQYFGPGTRLLVL.

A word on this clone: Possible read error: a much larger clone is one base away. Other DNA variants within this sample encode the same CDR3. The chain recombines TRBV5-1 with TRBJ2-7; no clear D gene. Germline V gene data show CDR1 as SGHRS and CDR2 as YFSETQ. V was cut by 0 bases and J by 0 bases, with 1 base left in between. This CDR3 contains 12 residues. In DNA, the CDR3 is TGCGCCAGCAGCTTGGTCTCCTACGAGCAGTACTTC. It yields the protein CASSLVSYEQYF. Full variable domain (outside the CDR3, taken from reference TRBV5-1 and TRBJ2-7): KAGVTQTPRYLIKTRGQQVTLSCSPISGHRSVSWYQQTPGQGLQFLFEYFSETQRNKGNFPGRFSGRQFSNSRSEMNVSTLELGDSALYLCASSLVSYEQYFGPGTRLTVT.

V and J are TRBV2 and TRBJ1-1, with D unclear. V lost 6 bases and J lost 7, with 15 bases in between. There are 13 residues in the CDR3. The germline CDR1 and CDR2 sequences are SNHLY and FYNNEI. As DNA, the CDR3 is TGTGCCAGCAGAGGCACCCCCAGAGATGAAGCTTTCTTT. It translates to CASRGTPRDEAFF.

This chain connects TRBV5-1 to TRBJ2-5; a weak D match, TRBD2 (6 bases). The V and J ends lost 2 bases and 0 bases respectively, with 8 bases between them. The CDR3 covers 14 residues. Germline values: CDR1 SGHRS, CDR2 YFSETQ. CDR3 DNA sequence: TGCGCCAGCAGCTTCCCGGGGGACCAAGAGACCCAGTACTTC. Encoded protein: CASSFPGDQETQYF.

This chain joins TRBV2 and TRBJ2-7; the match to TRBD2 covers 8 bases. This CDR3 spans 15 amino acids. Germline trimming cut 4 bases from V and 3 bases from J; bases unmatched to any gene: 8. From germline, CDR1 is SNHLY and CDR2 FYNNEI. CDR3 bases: TGTGCCAGCAGTGGGGGACTAGGGGTTCTCTACGAGCAGTACTTC. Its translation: CASSGGLGVLYEQYF. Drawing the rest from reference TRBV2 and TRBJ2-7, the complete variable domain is EPEVTQTPSHQVTQMGQEVILRCVPISNHLYFYWYRQILGQKVEFLVSFYNNEISEKSEIFDDQFSVERPDGSNFTLKIRSTKLEDSAMYFCASSGGLGVLYEQYFGPGTRLTVT.

This chain's CDR3 is CASSLELANHEQYF. CDR3 bases: TGTGCCAGCAGCTTGGAACTTGCGAACCACGAGCAGTACTTC. This sequence joins TRBV5-6 and TRBJ2-7; D gene unclear. The CDR3 length is 14 residues. V was clipped by 0 bases and J by 5 bases, with 12 bases between them. The germline V gene encodes CDR1 SGHDT and CDR2 YYEEEE.

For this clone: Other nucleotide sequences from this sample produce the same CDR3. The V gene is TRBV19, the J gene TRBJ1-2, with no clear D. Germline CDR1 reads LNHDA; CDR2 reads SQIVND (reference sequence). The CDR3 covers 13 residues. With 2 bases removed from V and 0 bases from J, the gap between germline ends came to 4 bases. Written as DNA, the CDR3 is TGTGCCAGTAGTATAACCCCTAACTATGGCTACACCTTC. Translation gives CASSITPNYGYTF.

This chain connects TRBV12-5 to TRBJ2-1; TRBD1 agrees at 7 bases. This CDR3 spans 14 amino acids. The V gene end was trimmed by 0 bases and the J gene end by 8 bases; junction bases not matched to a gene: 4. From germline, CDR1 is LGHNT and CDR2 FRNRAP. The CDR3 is CASGLVGTVDEQFF. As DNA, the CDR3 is TGTGCTAGTGGTTTGGTGGGGACAGTGGATGAGCAGTTCTTC.